A single TCR beta chain is shown here with its context. Repertoires were generated with immunoSEQ multiplex PCR, while TCRdb's copy carries only in-frame clones and drops some. There are under 65,000 clones in the sample; around 91% occur only once, and roughly a tenth lies in the top ten. Germline lookup yields CDR1 KGHSH and CDR2 LQKENI. The CDR3 contains 13 residues. Trimming shortened V by 0 bases and J by 5 bases, and 7 bases separated the two germline ends. This entry comes from a study of OX40 agonist ivuxolimab in advanced cancers. The wider study: Checkpoint inhibitors had been given previously to 40% of patients.

The rearrangement uses TRBV18 and TRBJ2-5, with D maybe TRBD2 (5 bases). This material consisted of CD4+ or CD8+ T cells sorted from blood, taken in a trial of the OX40 agonist ivuxolimab. The clonotype comes from an adult with an advanced solid tumor such as melanoma, head and neck, liver or kidney cancer. The CDR3 loop reads CASSPPGGETQYF. CDR3 bases: TGTGCCAGCTCACCACCCGGCGGGGAGACCCAGTACTTC.